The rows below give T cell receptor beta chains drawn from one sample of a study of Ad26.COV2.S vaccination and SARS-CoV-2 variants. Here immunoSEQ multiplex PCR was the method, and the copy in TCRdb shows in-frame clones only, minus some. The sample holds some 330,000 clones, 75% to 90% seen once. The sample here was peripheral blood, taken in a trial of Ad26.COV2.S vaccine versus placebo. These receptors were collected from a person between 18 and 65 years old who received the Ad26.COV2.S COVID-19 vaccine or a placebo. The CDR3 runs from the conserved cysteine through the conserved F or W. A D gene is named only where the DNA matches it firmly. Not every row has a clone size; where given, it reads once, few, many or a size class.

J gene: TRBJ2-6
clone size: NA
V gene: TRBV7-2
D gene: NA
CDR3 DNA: TGTGCCAGCAGCTCCCCTGGGGCCAACGTCCTGACTTTC
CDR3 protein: CASSSPGANVLTF

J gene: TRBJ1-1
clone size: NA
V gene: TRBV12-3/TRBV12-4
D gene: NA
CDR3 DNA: TGTGCCAGCAGGGGGGACATACCACTTGAAGCTTTCTTT
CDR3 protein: CASRGDIPLEAFF

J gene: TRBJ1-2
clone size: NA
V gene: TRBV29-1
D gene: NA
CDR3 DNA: TGCAGCGTTGTAAGGGTGACGAACTATGGCTACACCTTC
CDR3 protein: CSVVRVTNYGYTF

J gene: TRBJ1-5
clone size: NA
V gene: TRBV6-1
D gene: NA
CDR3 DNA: TGTGCCAGCAGTGAGGACCAGGGCCAGCCCCAGCATTTT
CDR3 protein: CASSEDQGQPQHF

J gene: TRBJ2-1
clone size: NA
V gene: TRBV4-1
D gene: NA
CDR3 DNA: TGCGCCAGCAGCTCATACAGGGACAATGAGCAGTTCTTC
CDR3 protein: CASSSYRDNEQFF

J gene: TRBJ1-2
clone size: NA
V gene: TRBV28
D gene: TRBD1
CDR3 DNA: TGTGCCATAGGGGACAGCCCTAACTATGGCTACACCTTC
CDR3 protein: CAIGDSPNYGYTF

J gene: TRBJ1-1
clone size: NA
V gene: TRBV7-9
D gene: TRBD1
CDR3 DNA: TGTGCCAGCAGCTTAGAGGGACAGATCAACACTGAAGCTTTCTTT
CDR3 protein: CASSLEGQINTEAFF

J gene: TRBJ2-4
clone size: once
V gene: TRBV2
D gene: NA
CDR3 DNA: TGTGCCAGCAGTGAAGGTCTGGCGGCTATTCAGTACTTC
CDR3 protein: CASSEGLAAIQYF

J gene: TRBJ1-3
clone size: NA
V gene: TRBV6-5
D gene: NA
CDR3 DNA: TGTGCCAGCAGCTGGTCCGGCTCTGGAAACACCATATATTTT
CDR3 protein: CASSWSGSGNTIYF

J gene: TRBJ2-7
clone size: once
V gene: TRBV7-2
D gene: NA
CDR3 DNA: TGTGCCAGCAGCTTAAGTGCGGGCGCTTCCTACGAGCAGTACTTC
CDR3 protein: CASSLSAGASYEQYF

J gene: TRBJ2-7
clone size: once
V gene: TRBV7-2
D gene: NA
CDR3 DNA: TGTGCCAGCAGCTTACCGATTGCAGGTTACGAGCAGTACTTC
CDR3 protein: CASSLPIAGYEQYF

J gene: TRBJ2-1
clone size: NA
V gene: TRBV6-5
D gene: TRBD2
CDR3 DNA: TGTGCCAGCAGTACCAGCGGGGCCTACAATGAGCAGTTCTTC
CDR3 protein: CASSTSGAYNEQFF

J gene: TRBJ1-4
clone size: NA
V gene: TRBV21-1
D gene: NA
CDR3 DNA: TGTGCCAGCAGCAAAGCTGGGGGTGGAGGGGTGAAAGAAAAACTGTTTTTT
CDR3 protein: CASSKAGGGGVKEKLFF

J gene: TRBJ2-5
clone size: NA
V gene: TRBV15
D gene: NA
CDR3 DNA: TGTGCCACCAGCAGAGAGGACTTGTACCAAGAGACCCAGTACTTC
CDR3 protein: CATSREDLYQETQYF

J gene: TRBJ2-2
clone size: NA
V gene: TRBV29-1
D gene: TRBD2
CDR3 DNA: TGCAGCGTCCGAAGAAGTAGCGGGGGGTTCACCGGGGAGCTGTTTTTT
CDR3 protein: CSVRRSSGGFTGELFF

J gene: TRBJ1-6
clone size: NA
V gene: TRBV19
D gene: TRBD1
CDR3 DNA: TGTGCCAGTAGCCAAACAGGGGGTAATTCACCCCTCCACTTT
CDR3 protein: CASSQTGGNSPLHF

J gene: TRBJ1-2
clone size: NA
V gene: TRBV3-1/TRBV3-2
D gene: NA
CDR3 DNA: TGTGCCAGCAGCTTTAGGGCCAGGGGACGCGGGGGCTACACCTTC
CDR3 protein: CASSFRARGRGGYTF

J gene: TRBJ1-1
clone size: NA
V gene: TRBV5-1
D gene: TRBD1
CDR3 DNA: TGCGCCAGCAGCTTGGCCAGGGGGCAAGGCGCTGAAGCTTTCTTT
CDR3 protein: CASSLARGQGAEAFF

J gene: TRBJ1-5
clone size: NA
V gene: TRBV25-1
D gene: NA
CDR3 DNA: TGTGCCAGCAGTCTTCAGGGTTACAATCAGCCCCAGCATTTT
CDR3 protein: CASSLQGYNQPQHF

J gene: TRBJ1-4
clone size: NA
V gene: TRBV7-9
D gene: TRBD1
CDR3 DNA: TGTGCCAGCAGCTCCCTACCGGGACAGGGGAATCGAAAACTGTTTTTT
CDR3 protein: CASSSLPGQGNRKLFF

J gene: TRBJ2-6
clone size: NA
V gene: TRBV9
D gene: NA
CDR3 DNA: TGTGCCAGCAGCGTAGTAGGAGGGGGATACTCTGGGGCCAACGTCCTGACTTTC
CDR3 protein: CASSVVGGGYSGANVLTF

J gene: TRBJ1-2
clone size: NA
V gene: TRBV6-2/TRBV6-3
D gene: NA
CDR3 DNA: TGTGCCAGCAGTTTGAGTTGGGGTGGCTACACCTTC
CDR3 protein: CASSLSWGGYTF

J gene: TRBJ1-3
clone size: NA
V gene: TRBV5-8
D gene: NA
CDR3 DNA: TGTGCCAGCAGCTTTGCCGGGGGGGGAAACACCATATATTTT
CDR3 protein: CASSFAGGGNTIYF

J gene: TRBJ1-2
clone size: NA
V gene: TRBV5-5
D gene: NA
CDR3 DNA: TGTGCCAGCAGCCCCGAACCGACAGTCCCCAACTATGGCTACACCTTC
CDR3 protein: CASSPEPTVPNYGYTF

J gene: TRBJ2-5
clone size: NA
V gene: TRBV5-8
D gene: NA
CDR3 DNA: TGTGCCAGCAGCTTTTTGACAGGAAGAGGGACCCAGTACTTC
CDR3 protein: CASSFLTGRGTQYF

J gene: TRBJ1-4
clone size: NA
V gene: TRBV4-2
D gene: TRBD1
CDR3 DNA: TGTGCCAGCAGCCAAGAGGACAGGACGACAACTAATGAAAAACTGTTTTTT
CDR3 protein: CASSQEDRTTTNEKLFF